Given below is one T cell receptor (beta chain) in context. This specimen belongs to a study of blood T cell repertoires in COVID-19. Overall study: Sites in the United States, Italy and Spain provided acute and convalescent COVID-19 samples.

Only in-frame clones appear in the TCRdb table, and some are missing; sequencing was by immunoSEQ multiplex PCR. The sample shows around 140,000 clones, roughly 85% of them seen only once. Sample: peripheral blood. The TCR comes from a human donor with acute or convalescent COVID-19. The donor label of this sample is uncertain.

CDR3 bases: TGTGCCAGCAGCTCCCCTAGCACAGATACGCAGTATTTT. As protein: CASSSPSTDTQYF. The chain carries TRBV5-4 and TRBJ2-3; no firm D call. CDR3 length: 13 residues. Germline lookup yields CDR1 SGHNT and CDR2 YYREEE (reference sequence). The V end was cut by 3 bases, the J end by 0 bases, with 5 bases between.